This paragraph covers one T cell receptor beta chain sequence. Its antigen is as yet unknown. This entry belongs to a study of T-cell memory formation after mild COVID-19. Overall study: TCR clusters were mostly donor specific. Study observations and caveats: Pre-infection memory showed some responding clones, and this suggested that cross-reactive memory joined.

CDR1 and CDR2 (germline): MNHEY, SVGEGT. V was trimmed by 0 bases and J by 1 base, leaving 6 bases between them. The CDR3 totals 14 residues. Using constant-segment primers, 5'RACE produced TCR alpha and TCR beta cDNA libraries carrying sample barcodes and UMIs. TCRdb redid the calling of the 5' RACE reads with MiXCR, one entry per CDR3 protein. The sample yields around 340,000 distinct CDR3 sequences, under 15% seen once. This chain connects TRBV6-2 or TRBV6-3 to TRBJ1-1; no firm D call. Material for sequencing was PBMCs or a T cell subset sorted from them (not recorded which). The TCR was taken from a man between 18 and 35 years old who had mild COVID-19 (a few samples of this study predate the infection). Cell type and time point are not known. In DNA, the CDR3 is TGTGCCAGCAGTTACTCACGGGGGAACACTGAAGCTTTCTTT. It translates to CASSYSRGNTEAFF.